This paragraph covers one T cell receptor (beta chain) sequence. Its antigen specificity is not known. It has no much larger one-base neighbor in the sample; base qualities were not kept. The sample belongs to a study of T cell changes during pregnancy in multiple sclerosis (dated by TCRdb to about 2019). Some background on the complete study: The study examined how the T cell repertoire changed over the course of pregnancy in women with multiple sclerosis.

Receptor amplification or capture employed the immunoSEQ multiplex PCR assay. TCRdb obtained this table from immuneACCESS and retained in-frame rearrangements with V and J assigned. These tables miss some clones; where compared with another copy, unresolved V genes account for less than half of the shortfall, and the remainder is unexplained. The sample table lists over 70,000 clones, about 92% of them with a count of one. Of the sample, about 2.8% is held by the ten largest clones. There are 17 amino acids in the CDR3, from cysteine to phenylalanine inclusive. The DNA shown is the 51-base CDR3, in frame from base 1. The germline V gene specifies SGHRS as CDR1 and YFSETQ as CDR2. Trimming accounts for 0 bases at V and 2 bases at J, while the number of junction bases matched to no gene is 4.

The sequence links TRBV5-1 to TRBJ2-2, with 10 middle bases fitting TRBD2. This clonotype originated in a female donor in good health, enrolled as a control in a pregnancy study. The specimen was peripheral blood, collected in the third trimester of pregnancy. The CDR3 sequence is CASSLAGTSVNTGELFF. The nucleotide sequence reads as follows: TGCGCCAGCAGCTTGGCCGGGACTAGCGTAAACACCGGGGAGCTGTTTTTT.